The present entry profiles one TCR beta chain with its context. What it binds is unknown. The CDR3 consists of 16 residues. V lost 5 bases, J lost 0 bases, and 4 bases stayed unmatched. Germline V gene lookup returns CDR1 SEHNR and CDR2 FQNEAQ (reference sequence). Naive CD45RA+ and memory CD45RA-negative subsets were split from CD4+ cells. Every subset had its genomic DNA shared out evenly among several immunoSEQ plates. Source study methods: Without quality scores, immunoSEQ junctional reads could not be filtered like full-length reads. Clones were read by immunoSEQ multiplex PCR, and TCRdb kept only the in-frame ones, dropping some. V, J and clone size derive from that table, while D and trimming were established from the DNA sequence. This sample yields millions of clones, of which approximately 95% are seen a single time; about 0.41% belongs to the top ten. This specimen belongs to a study of shared clonotypes between healthy human individuals. Notes on the study in general: Large depth notwithstanding, sorted-subset sequencing proved incomplete by rarefaction.

The chain couples TRBV7-9 to TRBJ2-1, with 10 bases lining up with TRBD2. Material for sequencing was naive CD4+ T cells from PBMCs. Subset denoted: CD45RA+ positively selected. The TCR comes from a man aged 18 to 35 in good health. Some clones in this sample may be carry-over from other donors' samples. The CDR3 spells CASSRLAGSSYNEQFF. The CDR3 DNA follows: TGTGCCAGCAGCCGACTAGCGGGCAGCTCCTACAATGAGCAGTTCTTC.